Shown below are 15 T cell receptor beta chains from a single sample sequenced in a study of cytomegalovirus exposure and HLA in healthy donors. Some clones are missing from TCRdb's copy, which holds only in-frame ones; the method was immunoSEQ multiplex PCR. The repertoire holds around 99,000 clones, with roughly 90% as singletons. Sequenced: PBMCs. The receptors derive from a young woman in good health and CMV-seronegative.

The chain has TRBV7-9 and TRBJ2-5, with D uncertain. In germline, CDR1 is SEHNR, CDR2 FQNEAQ (reference sequence). CDR3 length: 13 residues. The V and J ends lost 0 bases and 4 bases respectively, with 6 bases between them. CDR3 in amino acids: CASSLAELETQYF. CDR3 nucleotide sequence: TGTGCCAGCAGCTTAGCTGAGCTAGAGACCCAGTACTTC.

This rearrangement joins TRBV6-1 to TRBJ1-2, with 8 bases fitting TRBD1. The germline V gene has CDR1 MNHNS and CDR2 SASEGT. This CDR3 comprises 14 residues. J gave up 4 bases and V 6 bases, and 7 bases lay outside the gene matches. This chain's CDR3 is CASRSPGGPYGYTF. In DNA form, the CDR3 reads TGTGCCAGCAGATCCCCAGGGGGCCCCTATGGCTACACCTTC.

V is TRBV14 and J is TRBJ2-7; no clear D. V shed 0 bases and J shed 3 bases, with 9 bases lying between them. The germline V gene has CDR1 SGHDN and CDR2 FVKESK. The CDR3 is 14 amino acids. The CDR3 bases are TGTGCCAGCAGCCAAGATCAGGTAATCTACGAGCAGTACTTC. Translating it yields CASSQDQVIYEQYF. Supplemented by reference TRBV14 and TRBJ2-7, the full variable domain reads EAGVTQFPSHSVIEKGQTVTLRCDPISGHDNLYWYRRVMGKEIKFLLHFVKESKQDESGMPNNRFLAERTGGTYSTLKVQPAELEDSGVYFCASSQDQVIYEQYFGPGTRLTVT.

V gene TRBV19 combines with J gene TRBJ2-5; 10 bases align to TRBD1. The germline CDR1 and CDR2 sequences are LNHDA and SQIVND (reference sequence). Trimming at V came to 7 bases and at J to 9 bases, leaving 8 bases not matched to a gene. This CDR3 has 13 amino acids. The CDR3 DNA reads TGTGCCAGTAAAGGGACAGGGGTCCGGCCCCAGTACTTC. This encodes CASKGTGVRPQYF.

The CDR3 bases are TGTGCCTGGAGTGGCCTCGGACAGGTGATTGGGGAGCAGTTCTTC. This sequence encodes CAWSGLGQVIGEQFF. J is TRBJ2-1 and V is TRBV30; the match to TRBD1 covers 7 bases. Germline V gives CDR1 GTSNPN, CDR2 SVGIG (reference sequence). Trimming removed 1 base from V and 10 bases from J; junction bases left unmatched: 13. The CDR3 runs to 15 residues.

The chain uses TRBV28 and TRBJ2-1, with 7 bases identical to TRBD1. Germline assignment: CDR1 MDHEN and CDR2 SYDVKM. V trimming: 5 bases; J trimming: 2 bases; junction bases outside the gene matches: 3. The CDR3 consists of 14 residues. The CDR3 coding sequence is TGTGCCAGCAGTACAGGGGCCGCCTACAATGAGCAGTTCTTC. This translates into CASSTGAAYNEQFF.

A single count supports this clone. This chain connects TRBV28 to TRBJ2-5; D not certain. The CDR3 has 16 residues. The V end was cut by 4 bases, the J end by 4 bases, with 19 bases between. Germline V CDR1 and CDR2: MDHEN, SYDVKM. In DNA, the CDR3 is TGTGCCAGCAGTTCCAGTCTCACTCGATCGGGAGAGACCCAGTACTTC. This encodes CASSSSLTRSGETQYF.

The gene calls are TRBV9 and TRBJ2-1; TRBD2 matches at 10 bases. The CDR3 has 15 residues. Germline lookup yields CDR1 SGDLS and CDR2 YYNGEE. V dropped 0 bases and J dropped 4; count of bases not matched to a gene: 1. CDR3 in amino acids: CASSVGSGGYNEQFF. The CDR3 DNA reads TGTGCCAGCAGCGTAGGTAGCGGGGGGTACAATGAGCAGTTCTTC.

The rearrangement links TRBV7-9 to TRBJ2-3; unclear D gene. The CDR3 totals 12 residues. Trimming removed 3 bases from V and 4 bases from J, with 5 bases in between. Per germline, CDR1 SEHNR and CDR2 FQNEAQ (reference sequence). The CDR3 reads CASSFRPDTQYF. As DNA, the CDR3 is TGTGCCAGCAGCTTCAGGCCAGATACGCAGTATTTT.

This chain connects TRBV11-2 to TRBJ2-1, with 7 positions matching TRBD2. CDR1 and CDR2 (germline): SGHAT, FQNNGV. The ends lost 4 bases at V and 9 bases at J; junction bases unmatched: 18. The CDR3 has 17 residues. The CDR3 DNA follows: TGTGCCAGCAGCTCCGGTCTGGGGCGGGGGAGAATCGGTGAGCAGTTCTTC. It codes for CASSSGLGRGRIGEQFF.

The gene calls are TRBV27 and TRBJ2-5; 7 bases are a match to TRBD2. CDR1 and CDR2 (germline): MNHEY, SMNVEV (reference sequence). J was trimmed by 2 bases and V by 1 base; bases with no gene match: 1. This CDR3 region has 14 residues. The CDR3 nucleotides are TGTGCCAGCAGTTTATACGGGAGGCAAGAGACCCAGTACTTC. Translated: CASSLYGRQETQYF.

The genes are TRBV6-1 and TRBJ1-4; D unresolved. The CDR3 runs 14 residues. V gave up 3 bases and J gave up 6 bases, with 11 bases separating them. Germline assignment: CDR1 MNHNS and CDR2 SASEGT. The CDR3 sequence is CASSDRGLDEKLFF. DNA of the CDR3: TGTGCCAGCAGTGATCGAGGGTTAGATGAAAAACTGTTTTTT.

This chain connects TRBV28 to TRBJ1-1, with a tentative D call TRBD1 (5 bases). This CDR3 spans 15 amino acids. CDR1 is MDHEN and CDR2 is SYDVKM in the germline V gene. The V and J ends lost 5 bases and 0 bases respectively, with 13 bases between them. CDR3 sequence (DNA): TGTGCCAGCAGTCATGATGGGGCCATGAACACTGAAGCTTTCTTT. Translated: CASSHDGAMNTEAFF.

There are many counts of this clone. The chain is built from TRBV30 and TRBJ1-1; possible D gene TRBD1, 6 bases. Germline CDR1 reads GTSNPN; CDR2 reads SVGIG (reference sequence). This CDR3 contains 16 residues. The ends were cut back, 1 base at V and 0 bases at J, with 15 bases in the middle. The CDR3 loop is CAWSGGMTGVNTEAFF. The CDR3, as DNA: TGTGCCTGGAGTGGGGGGATGACAGGCGTGAACACTGAAGCTTTCTTT.

The chain joins TRBV5-1 to TRBJ1-4; the D is unclear. Per germline, CDR1 SGHRS and CDR2 YFSETQ. The CDR3 contains 13 residues. V was trimmed by 1 base and J by 8 bases, leaving 9 bases between them. The CDR3: CASSLLSGEKLFF. The CDR3 bases are TGCGCCAGCAGCTTGCTTTCAGGAGAAAAACTGTTTTTT.